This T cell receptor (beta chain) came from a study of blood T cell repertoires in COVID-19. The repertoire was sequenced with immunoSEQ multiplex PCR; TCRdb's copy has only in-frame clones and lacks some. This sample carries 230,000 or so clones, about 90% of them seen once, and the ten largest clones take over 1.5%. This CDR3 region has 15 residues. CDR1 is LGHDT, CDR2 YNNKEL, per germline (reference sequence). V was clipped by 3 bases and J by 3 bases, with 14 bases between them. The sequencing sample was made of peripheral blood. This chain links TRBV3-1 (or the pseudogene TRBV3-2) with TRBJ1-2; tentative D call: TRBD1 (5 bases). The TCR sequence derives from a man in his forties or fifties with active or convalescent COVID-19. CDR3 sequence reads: CASSHRLGRDYGYTF. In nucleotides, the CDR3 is TGTGCCAGCAGCCATCGGTTAGGCAGGGACTATGGCTACACCTTC.